A single sample is the source of the 27 T cell receptor beta chains below, sequenced in a study of monozygotic twins with inflammatory bowel disease. TCRdb processed the 5' RACE reads again and assigns one entry to each CDR3 protein, with no DNA. The sample includes around 370,000 distinct CDR3 sequences. Sequenced: blood. Every receptor here comes from a human donor with ulcerative colitis or Crohn's disease, or a healthy co-twin of an affected twin (not recorded which).

The genes are TRBV12-3 or TRBV12-4 and TRBJ2-3; TCRdb proposes TRBD1, but this gene call is untestable without DNA. There are 19 residues in the CDR3. CDR3: CASSFSPFTGSQLTDTQYF.

J is TRBJ2-2 and V is TRBV7-3; absent DNA, TCRdb's TRBD1 call cannot be checked. Germline V gene sequence: CDR1 SGHTA, CDR2 FQGTGA. The CDR3 has 13 amino acids. This chain's CDR3 is CASSDRGTGELFF.

J is TRBJ1-4 and V is TRBV5-1; TCRdb picks TRBD1, but there is no DNA to check that call. Per the germline V gene, CDR1 is SGHRS and CDR2 is YFSETQ. CDR3 length: 16 amino acids. The CDR3 protein is CASSPQPGQGGEKLFF.

The chain employs TRBV5-1 and TRBJ2-7; TCRdb calls TRBD2, which cannot be checked without DNA. The CDR3 is 16 residues long. Per germline, CDR1 SGHRS and CDR2 YFSETQ. This chain's CDR3 is CASSWGGTTTTYEQYF.

The chain employs TRBV6-2 or TRBV6-3 and TRBJ2-7. CDR1 and CDR2 (germline): MNHEY, SVGEGT. CDR3 length equals 11 residues. CDR3 loop: CASSYTGEQYF.

The J gene is TRBJ1-3, the V gene TRBV9. Germline V gene data show CDR1 as SGDLS and CDR2 as YYNGEE. CDR3 length: 17 amino acids. The CDR3 region is CASSVGPEGSSGNTIYF.

The chain has TRBV12-3 or TRBV12-4 and TRBJ2-1; TCRdb's assignment of TRBD2 cannot be checked, as there is no DNA. The CDR3 is 19 amino acids. CDR3 region: CASTSAGTSGGSSYNEQFF.

The rearrangement uses TRBV4-1 and TRBJ2-7; absent DNA, TCRdb's TRBD1 call cannot be checked. CDR1 and CDR2 from the germline V gene are MGHRA and YSYEKL. This CDR3 is 15 amino acids long. CDR3 loop: CASSPWDRHSYEQYF.

The chain employs TRBV10-3 and TRBJ2-2; lacking DNA, the TRBD1 call made by TCRdb goes unchecked. This CDR3 spans 18 amino acids. Looked up from germline, CDR1 is ENHRY and CDR2 is SYGVKD. The CDR3 loop is CAISESGLQATGTGELFF.

The CDR3 sequence: CASSLSGWASPLHF. The rearrangement links TRBV27 to TRBJ1-6. This CDR3 is built from 14 residues. From germline, CDR1 is MNHEY and CDR2 SMNVEV (reference sequence).

The rearrangement joins TRBV6-1 to TRBJ2-7. The CDR3 length is 14 residues. In germline, CDR1 is MNHNS, CDR2 SASEGT. This CDR3 reads CASSESAQVYEQYF.

This chain joins TRBV19 and TRBJ1-5; TCRdb calls TRBD1, which cannot be checked without DNA. Germline-derived CDR1 and CDR2 are LNHDA and SQIVND (reference sequence). The CDR3 consists of 15 residues. The CDR3 reads CASSHTTGVNQPQHF.

The V and J genes are TRBV7-9 and TRBJ2-7; no DNA is available, so the TRBD2 call from TCRdb remains unchecked. Looked up from germline, CDR1 is SEHNR and CDR2 is FQNEAQ (reference sequence). The CDR3 length is 13 residues. CDR3 sequence reads: CASSLANGGEQYF.

V usage is TRBV15 and J usage is TRBJ1-1. The germline V gene has CDR1 LNHNV and CDR2 YYDKDF (reference sequence). This CDR3 contains 13 residues. CDR3 sequence reads: CATSRDRTEEAFF.

This chain joins TRBV25-1 and TRBJ2-3; as DNA is missing, the TRBD1 call by TCRdb cannot be tested. The germline V gene has CDR1 MGHDK and CDR2 SYGVNS. The CDR3 length is 13 residues. The CDR3 is CASSDIAGSTQYF.

The rearrangement links TRBV5-1 to TRBJ2-3; TCRdb reports TRBD1, a call that lacks DNA to check it against. Germline V gene lookup returns CDR1 SGHRS and CDR2 YFSETQ. The CDR3 runs to 13 residues. This CDR3 reads CASKDRYMDTQYF.

The chain joins TRBV11-2 to TRBJ2-3; with no DNA, the TCRdb D assignment of TRBD1 cannot be verified. CDR1 and CDR2 from the germline V gene are SGHAT and FQNNGV. This CDR3 has 14 amino acids. CDR3 sequence: CASSLQQGHHTQYF.

The J gene is TRBJ2-5, the V gene TRBV5-1. The germline V gene encodes CDR1 SGHRS and CDR2 YFSETQ. The CDR3 runs to 13 residues. The CDR3 protein is CASSLGSLETQYF.

The V call is TRBV7-6, the J call TRBJ1-5; TCRdb calls TRBD1, which cannot be checked without DNA. Germline CDR1 is SGHVS and CDR2 is FNYEAQ. This CDR3 is 17 amino acids long. CDR3 sequence reads: CASSSNLDRRQHQPQHF.

The V and J genes are TRBV7-9 and TRBJ2-5. Germline V lookup: CDR1 SEHNR, CDR2 FQNEAQ (reference sequence). CDR3 length equals 13 residues. The CDR3 spells CASSVRVQETQYF.

The chain couples TRBV18 to TRBJ2-7; the TCRdb D gene call, TRBD1, has no DNA to confirm it. Germline V gene lookup returns CDR1 KGHSH and CDR2 LQKENI. CDR3 length: 16 residues. CDR3 sequence: CASSQQPPRNSYEQYF.

The CDR3 loop is CASSTPPGTSGAYTQYF. This rearrangement joins TRBV6-2 or TRBV6-3 to TRBJ2-3; TCRdb's assignment of TRBD2 cannot be checked, as there is no DNA. Germline V gene data show CDR1 as MNHEY and CDR2 as SVGEGT. CDR3 length: 17 residues.

This CDR3 reads CASSLGTGEVDTQYF. The chain has TRBV9 and TRBJ2-3; TCRdb reports TRBD1, a call that lacks DNA to check it against. The CDR3 consists of 15 residues. Germline V lookup: CDR1 SGDLS, CDR2 YYNGEE. Variable domain in full (rest from reference TRBV9 and TRBJ2-3): DSGVTQTPKHLITATGQRVTLRCSPRSGDLSVYWYQQSLDQGLQFLIQYYNGEERAKGNILERFSAQQFPDLHSELNLSSLELGDSALYFCASSLGTGEVDTQYFGPGTRLTVL.

The J gene is TRBJ2-7, the V gene TRBV20-1; there is no DNA to check the TCRdb D call of TRBD1. The germline CDR1 and CDR2 sequences are DFQATT and SNEGSKA (reference sequence). CDR3 length: 13 residues. CDR3 amino acids: CSARARGPDEQYF.

V is TRBV6-6 and J is TRBJ2-7; TCRdb's D gene call, TRBD1, goes unchecked for lack of DNA. Germline lookup yields CDR1 MNHNY and CDR2 SVGAGI (reference sequence). There are 14 residues in the CDR3. The CDR3 sequence: CASSYRGPMVEQYF.

The chain employs TRBV20-1 and TRBJ1-2. In germline, CDR1 is DFQATT, CDR2 SNEGSKA (reference sequence). The CDR3 loop spans 14 amino acids. CDR3 protein: CSARGSDQGRRYTF.

V and J are TRBV4-1 and TRBJ1-1; TCRdb designates TRBD1, a call that cannot be tested without DNA. CDR3 length: 15 amino acids. The germline gives CDR1 MGHRA, CDR2 YSYEKL. The CDR3 here is CASSYRGLRNTEAFF.